This passage covers 27 T cell receptor beta chains from one sample sequenced in a study of blood T cell repertoires in COVID-19. Repertoires were generated with immunoSEQ multiplex PCR, while TCRdb's copy carries only in-frame clones and drops some. The data hold more than 120,000 clones, with roughly 89% observed a single time. Input material: peripheral blood. Source of these receptors: a woman aged 45-65 years with active or convalescent COVID-19.

This clone has just a few counts. J is TRBJ2-1 and V is TRBV18; 15 positions agree with TRBD2. With 6 bases clipped from V and 7 bases from J, the junction kept 7 bases outside the gene matches. This CDR3 is built from 16 residues. Germline loops: CDR1 KGHSH, CDR2 LQKENI. In DNA, the CDR3 is TGTGCCAGCTCCCCCGGACTAGCGGGGGGGTTGAATGAGCAGTTCTTC. As protein: CASSPGLAGGLNEQFF. Based on the CDR3 plus reference TRBV18 and TRBJ2-1, the full variable domain is NAGVMQNPRHLVRRRGQEARLRCSPMKGHSHVYWYRQLPEEGLKFMVYLQKENIIDESGMPKERFSAEFPKEGPSILRIQQVVRGDSAAYFCASSPGLAGGLNEQFFGPGTRLTVL.

This clone was recorded only once. The V gene is TRBV28, the J gene TRBJ1-1, with D perhaps matching TRBD1 (5 bases). The CDR3 length is 15 residues. Germline V gene sequence: CDR1 MDHEN, CDR2 SYDVKM. Trimming removed 3 bases from V and 2 bases from J, with 13 bases in between. The CDR3 protein is CASSFLDTINTEAFF. Here the CDR3 DNA reads TGTGCCAGCAGTTTTTTGGACACGATTAACACTGAAGCTTTCTTT.

This chain links TRBV7-2 with TRBJ2-2, with TRBD1 matching 7 bases. Per germline, CDR1 SGHTA and CDR2 FQGNSA. V lost 2 bases and J lost 9; bases outside the gene matches: 12. This CDR3 region has 16 residues. The CDR3 sequence is CASSLHRDSGDRELFF. For the CDR3, the DNA is TGTGCCAGCAGCTTACACCGGGACAGTGGGGACCGGGAGCTGTTTTTT. The variable domain in full, with the rest retrieved from reference TRBV7-2 and TRBJ2-2, is GAGVSQSPSNKVTEKGKDVELRCDPISGHTALYWYRQSLGQGLEFLIYFQGNSAPDKSGLPSDRFSAERTGGSVSTLTIQRTQQEDSAVYLCASSLHRDSGDRELFFGEGSRLTVL.

The chain employs TRBV21-1 and TRBJ1-5; no DNA check was done on the table's D call, TRBD1. TRBV21-1 is noted as a pseudogene. The CDR3 loop spans 15 amino acids. In nucleotides, the CDR3 is TGTGCCAGCAGCGGTCGGACAGGAGGGGCTCAGCCCCAGCATTTT. Its protein is CASSGRTGGAQPQHF.

The J gene is TRBJ2-7, the V gene TRBV28; tentatively, D is TRBD1 (6 bases). The CDR3 is 16 amino acids. Germline values: CDR1 MDHEN, CDR2 SYDVKM. Trimming took 5 bases from V and 0 from J, leaving 17 bases between them. The CDR3 nucleotides are TGTGCCAGCAGTCCCCAGGGGTCTTGGGCCTCCTACGAGCAGTACTTC. Protein sequence: CASSPQGSWASYEQYF.

The chain employs TRBV3-1 (or the pseudogene TRBV3-2) and TRBJ1-1; D might be TRBD1 (5 bases). This CDR3 is 14 amino acids long. V was cut by 4 bases and J by 8 bases, with 17 bases left in between. Germline-derived CDR1 and CDR2 are LGHDT and YNNKEL (reference sequence). In DNA form, the CDR3 reads TGTGCCAGCAGCCCCCTGGGGGGGAGTATCGAAGCTTTCTTT. This translates into CASSPLGGSIEAFF.

The chain uses TRBV3-1 (or the pseudogene TRBV3-2) and TRBJ1-6; D remains ambiguous. Looked up from germline, CDR1 is LGHDT and CDR2 is YNNKEL (reference sequence). Trimming left V 1 base short and J 10 bases short, with 11 bases between. This CDR3 spans 14 amino acids. The CDR3 region has the DNA TGTGCCAGCAGCCAAGGGGGAGGTAGATCACCCCTCCACTTT. Translation gives CASSQGGGRSPLHF.

This rearrangement joins TRBV27 to TRBJ1-5; TRBD1 might be the D (6 bases). V lost 4 bases and J 3 bases, leaving 7 bases between the germline ends. CDR1 and CDR2 from the germline V gene are MNHEY and SMNVEV (reference sequence). CDR3 length equals 13 residues. CDR3 in DNA: TGTGCCAGCAGTTACAGGGACAATCAGCCCCAGCATTTT. Protein: CASSYRDNQPQHF.

The J gene is TRBJ2-1, the V gene TRBV3-1 (or the pseudogene TRBV3-2), with D maybe TRBD1 (5 bases). V gave up 5 bases and J gave up 9 bases, with 17 bases separating them. CDR3 length: 14 residues. Germline-derived CDR1 and CDR2 are LGHDT and YNNKEL (reference sequence). The CDR3 loop is CASSSRAAGPEQFF. The CDR3 DNA reads as TGTGCCAGCAGCTCTAGGGCGGCAGGGCCTGAGCAGTTCTTC.

This clone was seen a few times. The chain uses TRBV14 and TRBJ1-3, with D uncertain. The CDR3 loop spans 13 amino acids. CDR1 is SGHDN and CDR2 is FVKESK in the germline V gene. With 5 bases removed from V and 0 bases from J, the gap between germline ends came to 5 bases. The CDR3 reads CASSANSGNTIYF. CDR3 nucleotides: TGTGCCAGCAGCGCGAACTCTGGAAACACCATATATTTT.

The chain uses TRBV27 and TRBJ2-6; TRBD1 agrees at 10 bases. Trimming took 2 bases from V and 4 from J; bases not matched to a gene: 8. Germline values: CDR1 MNHEY, CDR2 SMNVEV (reference sequence). The CDR3 totals 18 residues. CDR3 in amino acids: CASSLRTGGALGANVLTF. The CDR3 coding sequence is TGTGCCAGCAGTTTAAGGACAGGGGGGGCTCTGGGGGCCAACGTCCTGACTTTC. Combining the CDR3 with reference TRBV27 and TRBJ2-6 gives the whole variable domain EAQVTQNPRYLITVTGKKLTVTCSQNMNHEYMSWYRQDPGLGLRQIYYSMNVEVTDKGDVPEGYKVSRKEKRNFPLILESPSPNQTSLYFCASSLRTGGALGANVLTFGAGSRLTVL.

V gene TRBV28 combines with J gene TRBJ2-7, with 9 bases fitting TRBD1. The V and J ends lost 6 bases and 9 bases, in that order; junction bases with no gene match: 12. The CDR3 is made up of 14 amino acids. The germline gives CDR1 MDHEN, CDR2 SYDVKM. CDR3: CASSPGTGSLAQYF. CDR3 DNA sequence: TGTGCCAGCAGCCCCGGGACAGGGAGTTTGGCGCAGTACTTC.

This chain connects TRBV21-1 to TRBJ2-2; no DNA check was done on the table's D call, TRBD1. TRBV21-1 is a known pseudogene. The CDR3 runs 18 residues. CDR3 DNA: TGTGCCAGCAGCAAGAAAGGGGGCGCGCATTATTACACCGGGGAGCTGTTTTTT. Protein: CASSKKGGAHYYTGELFF.

The rearrangement uses TRBV30 and TRBJ2-1; 9 bases align to TRBD2. The CDR3 extends over 16 amino acids. Losses at the gene ends were 2 bases for V and 9 bases for J; bases not matched to a gene: 14. Germline V gene lookup returns CDR1 GTSNPN and CDR2 SVGIG (reference sequence). CDR3 amino acids: CAWSPLMAGGQGEQFF. The CDR3 DNA follows: TGTGCCTGGAGTCCCCTGATGGCGGGGGGGCAAGGTGAGCAGTTCTTC. The full variable domain, in which reference TRBV30 and TRBJ2-1 provide the parts outside the CDR3, is SQTIHQWPATLVQPVGSPLSLECTVEGTSNPNLYWYRQAAGRGLQLLFYSVGIGQISSEVPQNLSASRPQDRQFILSSKKLLLSDSGFYLCAWSPLMAGGQGEQFFGPGTRLTVL.

The V call is TRBV28, the J call TRBJ2-1; 13 positions match TRBD2. Trimming took 6 bases from V and 6 from J; bases not matched to a gene: 2. The CDR3 loop spans 14 amino acids. CDR1 is MDHEN and CDR2 is SYDVKM in the germline V gene. DNA for the CDR3: TGTGCCAGCAGGCGACTAGCGGGGGGCAATGAGCAGTTCTTC. Its protein product is CASRRLAGGNEQFF.

The J gene is TRBJ1-2, the V gene TRBV30; D is perhaps TRBD1 (6 bases). CDR1 and CDR2 from the germline V gene are GTSNPN and SVGIG (reference sequence). V lost 2 bases to trimming and J lost 6 bases, with 16 bases between them. The CDR3 has 14 residues. The chain's CDR3 is CAWSFSARGDGYTF. CDR3 DNA sequence: TGTGCCTGGAGTTTCTCTGCCAGGGGCGATGGCTACACCTTC.

The rearrangement uses TRBV25-1 and TRBJ1-1; D is perhaps TRBD1 (5 bases). V lost 7 bases and J lost 6, with 18 bases in between. The germline gives CDR1 MGHDK, CDR2 SYGVNS. The CDR3 extends over 14 amino acids. The CDR3 is CASKGLGGSAEAFF. In DNA, the CDR3 is TGTGCCAGCAAAGGCCTGGGGGGGTCGGCTGAAGCTTTCTTT.

The chain carries TRBV4-3 and TRBJ1-2; no firm D call. Germline V gene data show CDR1 as LGHNA and CDR2 as YSLEER. The CDR3 consists of 16 residues. V gave up 0 bases and J gave up 0 bases, with 11 bases separating them. CDR3 DNA sequence: TGCGCCAGCAGCCAAGATGGCAGTGGAGCTAACTATGGCTACACCTTC. Its protein product is CASSQDGSGANYGYTF.

The genes are TRBV6-2 or TRBV6-3 and TRBJ2-7; 8 bases are a match to TRBD1. The CDR3 has 12 residues. Germline V gene sequence: CDR1 MNHEY, CDR2 SVGEGT. Trimming at V came to 4 bases and at J to 7 bases, leaving 3 bases not matched to a gene. The CDR3 protein is CASSSTGEEQYF. Written as DNA, the CDR3 is TGTGCCAGCAGTTCGACAGGGGAAGAGCAGTACTTC.

This chain links TRBV19 with TRBJ2-7, with D possibly matching TRBD1 (5 bases). V lost 10 bases and J lost 3, with 16 bases in between. In germline, CDR1 is LNHDA, CDR2 SQIVND (reference sequence). CDR3 length: 13 residues. The CDR3 here is CATALGVGYEQYF. DNA for the CDR3: TGTGCCACCGCTCTAGGGGTGGGCTACGAGCAGTACTTC.

The chain carries TRBV11-2 and TRBJ2-2, with D tentatively TRBD2 (6 bases). Trimming took 4 bases from V and 7 from J, leaving 19 bases between them. The germline CDR1 and CDR2 sequences are SGHAT and FQNNGV. The CDR3 consists of 16 residues. Here the CDR3 DNA reads TGTGCCAGCAGCTCTACCTGGGGGGTTACGGGCGGGGAGCTGTTTTTT. Its protein product is CASSSTWGVTGGELFF.

The chain employs TRBV5-4 and TRBJ1-1, with TRBD1 identical over 9 bases. The germline CDR1 and CDR2 sequences are SGHNT and YYREEE (reference sequence). The CDR3 extends over 15 amino acids. Trimming at V came to 1 base and at J to 4 bases, leaving 5 bases not matched to a gene. The CDR3 spells CASSLPGGQGTEAFF. Written as DNA, the CDR3 is TGTGCCAGCAGCTTGCCTGGGGGACAGGGCACTGAAGCTTTCTTT.

The gene calls are TRBV4-3 and TRBJ2-1; 8 bases line up with TRBD2. Germline V gene data show CDR1 as LGHNA and CDR2 as YSLEER. J gave up 4 bases and V 0 bases, and 2 bases lay outside the gene matches. CDR3 length: 15 residues. The CDR3 bases are TGCGCCAGCAGCCAAGACCGGGGGGGATACAATGAGCAGTTCTTC. Translation gives CASSQDRGGYNEQFF.

The rearrangement links TRBV27 to TRBJ1-6, with D perhaps matching TRBD1 (6 bases). CDR1 and CDR2 (germline): MNHEY, SMNVEV (reference sequence). This CDR3 spans 14 amino acids. Trimming cost V 4 bases and J 4 bases, with 8 bases left between them. The CDR3 coding sequence is TGTGCCAGCAGTTGGACAGTGTATAATTCACCCCTCCACTTT. Residues: CASSWTVYNSPLHF.

This clone appeared a single time. This chain links TRBV7-9 with TRBJ1-3, with D possibly being TRBD1 (6 bases). Germline-derived CDR1 and CDR2 are SEHNR and FQNEAQ (reference sequence). V was trimmed by 1 base and J by 4 bases, leaving 14 bases between them. The CDR3 runs to 16 residues. The CDR3 DNA reads as TGTGCCAGCAGCTTAGTTACAGGGCGAGACGGAAACACCATATATTTT. Its protein is CASSLVTGRDGNTIYF.

V and J are TRBV7-6 and TRBJ2-2; 9 bases align to TRBD1. Germline V gene data show CDR1 as SGHVS and CDR2 as FNYEAQ. The ends lost 4 bases at V and 1 base at J; junction bases unmatched: 1. This CDR3 region has 15 residues. Here the CDR3 reads CASSSDRGNTGELFF. In DNA form, the CDR3 reads TGTGCCAGCAGCTCGGACAGGGGGAACACCGGGGAGCTGTTTTTT.

The chain combines TRBV12-5 with TRBJ1-3; 10 bases match TRBD1. CDR3 length: 14 amino acids. From germline, CDR1 is LGHNT and CDR2 FRNRAP. V trimming: 3 bases; J trimming: 7 bases; junction bases outside the gene matches: 3. CDR3 nucleotide sequence: TGTGCTAGTGGTTTCGGGACAGGGGACAACACCATATATTTT. Translated, it gives CASGFGTGDNTIYF.